This note documents a single T cell receptor (beta chain) sequence. A Seattle source enrolled patients during active infection and followed them longitudinally. This sample stems from a study of blood T cell repertoires in COVID-19. Study-level background: Samples came from the United States, Italy and Spain, spanning acute and convalescent COVID-19. The cDNA or gDNA used as material had been derived from T cells, B-cell-depleted T cells, or PBMCs.

Per germline, CDR1 KGHSH and CDR2 LQKENI. The CDR3 is 13 amino acids. V gave up 0 bases and J gave up 7 bases, with 10 bases separating them. The authors' processing: Amplification of reference gene primers provided the estimated nucleated cell counts. TCRdb's copy holds only in-frame clones and misses some; the assay was immunoSEQ multiplex PCR. That table gives V, J and clone size, and the DNA gave D and trimming. Here the sample spans around 150,000 clones, 93% being singletons. This clonotype was sampled from a woman aged 60-75 years with COVID-19, enrolled during active disease. The sample consisted of peripheral blood. The chain carries TRBV18 and TRBJ2-7; D is perhaps TRBD2 (5 bases). The CDR3 spells CASSPPPGWEQYF. In DNA, the CDR3 is TGTGCCAGCTCACCACCTCCGGGATGGGAGCAGTACTTC.